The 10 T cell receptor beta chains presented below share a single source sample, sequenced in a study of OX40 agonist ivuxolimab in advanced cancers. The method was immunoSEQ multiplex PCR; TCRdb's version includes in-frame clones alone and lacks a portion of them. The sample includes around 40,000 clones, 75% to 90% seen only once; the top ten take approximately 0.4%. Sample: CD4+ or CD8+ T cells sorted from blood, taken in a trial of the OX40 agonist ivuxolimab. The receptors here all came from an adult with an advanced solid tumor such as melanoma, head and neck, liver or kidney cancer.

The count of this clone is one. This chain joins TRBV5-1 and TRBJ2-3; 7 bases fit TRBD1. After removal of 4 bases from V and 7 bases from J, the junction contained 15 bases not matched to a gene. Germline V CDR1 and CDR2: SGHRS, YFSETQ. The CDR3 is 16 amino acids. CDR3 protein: CASSPFNRGRTNTQYF. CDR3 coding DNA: TGCGCCAGCAGCCCCTTCAACAGGGGCCGGACAAATACGCAGTATTTT.

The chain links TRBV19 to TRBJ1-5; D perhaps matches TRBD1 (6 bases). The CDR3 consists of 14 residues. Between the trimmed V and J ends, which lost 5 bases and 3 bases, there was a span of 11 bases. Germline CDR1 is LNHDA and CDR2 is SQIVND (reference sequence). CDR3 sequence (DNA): TGTGCCAGTAGTTCCCGGGACAACAATCAGCCCCAGCATTTT. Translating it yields CASSSRDNNQPQHF.

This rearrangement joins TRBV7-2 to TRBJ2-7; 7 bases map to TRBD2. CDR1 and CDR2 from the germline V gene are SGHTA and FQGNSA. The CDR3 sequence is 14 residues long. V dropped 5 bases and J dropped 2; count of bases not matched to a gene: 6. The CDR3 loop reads CASSAGLVAYEQYF. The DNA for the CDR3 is TGTGCCAGCAGCGCCGGACTAGTGGCCTACGAGCAGTACTTC.

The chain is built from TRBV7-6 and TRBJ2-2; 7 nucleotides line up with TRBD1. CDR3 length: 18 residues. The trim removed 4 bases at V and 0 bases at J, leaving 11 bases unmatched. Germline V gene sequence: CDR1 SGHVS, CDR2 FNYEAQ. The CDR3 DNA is TGTGCCAGCAGCTCCGGGACGACAGGGTTGGCGAACACCGGGGAGCTGTTTTTT. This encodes CASSSGTTGLANTGELFF.

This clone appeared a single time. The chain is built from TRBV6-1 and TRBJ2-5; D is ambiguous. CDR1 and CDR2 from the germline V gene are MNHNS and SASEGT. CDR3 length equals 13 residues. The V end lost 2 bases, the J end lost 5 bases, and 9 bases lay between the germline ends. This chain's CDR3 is CASSESYRETQYF. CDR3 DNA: TGTGCCAGCAGTGAATCCTATAGGGAGACCCAGTACTTC.

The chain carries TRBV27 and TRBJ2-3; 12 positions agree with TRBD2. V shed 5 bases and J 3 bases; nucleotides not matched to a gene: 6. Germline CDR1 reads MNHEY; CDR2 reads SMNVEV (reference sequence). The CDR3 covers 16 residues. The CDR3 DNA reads TGTGCCAGCAGTCTGACTAGCGGGGGAATGACAGATACGCAGTATTTT. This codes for CASSLTSGGMTDTQYF.

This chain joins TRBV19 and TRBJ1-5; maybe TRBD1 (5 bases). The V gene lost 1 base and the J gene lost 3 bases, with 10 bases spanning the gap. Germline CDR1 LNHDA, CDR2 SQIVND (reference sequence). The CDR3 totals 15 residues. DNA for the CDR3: TGTGCCAGTAGTATAGGGGGACCGAACAATCAGCCCCAGCATTTT. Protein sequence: CASSIGGPNNQPQHF. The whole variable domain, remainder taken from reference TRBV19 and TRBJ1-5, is DGGITQSPKYLFRKEGQNVTLSCEQNLNHDAMYWYRQDPGQGLRLIYYSQIVNDFQKGDIAEGYSVSREKKESFPLTVTSAQKNPTAFYLCASSIGGPNNQPQHFGDGTRLSIL.

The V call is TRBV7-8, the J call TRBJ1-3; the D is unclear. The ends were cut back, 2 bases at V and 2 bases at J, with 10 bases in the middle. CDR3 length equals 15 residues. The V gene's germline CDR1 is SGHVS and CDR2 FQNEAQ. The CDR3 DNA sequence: TGTGCCAGCAGCTTATCAAGTGTTACTGGAAACACCATATATTTT. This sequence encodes CASSLSSVTGNTIYF.

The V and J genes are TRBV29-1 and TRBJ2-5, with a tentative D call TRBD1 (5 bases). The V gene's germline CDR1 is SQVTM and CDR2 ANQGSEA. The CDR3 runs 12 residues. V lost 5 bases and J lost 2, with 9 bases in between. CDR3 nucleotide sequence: TGCAGCGTTCGTAAGGGGCAAGAGACCCAGTACTTC. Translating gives CSVRKGQETQYF.

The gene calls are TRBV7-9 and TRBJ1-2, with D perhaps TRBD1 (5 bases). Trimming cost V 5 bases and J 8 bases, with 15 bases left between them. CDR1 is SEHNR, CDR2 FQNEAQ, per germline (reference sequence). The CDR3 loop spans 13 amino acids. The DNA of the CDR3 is TGTGCCAGCAGCCAATCGGGGGACTGGGGCTACACCTTC. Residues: CASSQSGDWGYTF.